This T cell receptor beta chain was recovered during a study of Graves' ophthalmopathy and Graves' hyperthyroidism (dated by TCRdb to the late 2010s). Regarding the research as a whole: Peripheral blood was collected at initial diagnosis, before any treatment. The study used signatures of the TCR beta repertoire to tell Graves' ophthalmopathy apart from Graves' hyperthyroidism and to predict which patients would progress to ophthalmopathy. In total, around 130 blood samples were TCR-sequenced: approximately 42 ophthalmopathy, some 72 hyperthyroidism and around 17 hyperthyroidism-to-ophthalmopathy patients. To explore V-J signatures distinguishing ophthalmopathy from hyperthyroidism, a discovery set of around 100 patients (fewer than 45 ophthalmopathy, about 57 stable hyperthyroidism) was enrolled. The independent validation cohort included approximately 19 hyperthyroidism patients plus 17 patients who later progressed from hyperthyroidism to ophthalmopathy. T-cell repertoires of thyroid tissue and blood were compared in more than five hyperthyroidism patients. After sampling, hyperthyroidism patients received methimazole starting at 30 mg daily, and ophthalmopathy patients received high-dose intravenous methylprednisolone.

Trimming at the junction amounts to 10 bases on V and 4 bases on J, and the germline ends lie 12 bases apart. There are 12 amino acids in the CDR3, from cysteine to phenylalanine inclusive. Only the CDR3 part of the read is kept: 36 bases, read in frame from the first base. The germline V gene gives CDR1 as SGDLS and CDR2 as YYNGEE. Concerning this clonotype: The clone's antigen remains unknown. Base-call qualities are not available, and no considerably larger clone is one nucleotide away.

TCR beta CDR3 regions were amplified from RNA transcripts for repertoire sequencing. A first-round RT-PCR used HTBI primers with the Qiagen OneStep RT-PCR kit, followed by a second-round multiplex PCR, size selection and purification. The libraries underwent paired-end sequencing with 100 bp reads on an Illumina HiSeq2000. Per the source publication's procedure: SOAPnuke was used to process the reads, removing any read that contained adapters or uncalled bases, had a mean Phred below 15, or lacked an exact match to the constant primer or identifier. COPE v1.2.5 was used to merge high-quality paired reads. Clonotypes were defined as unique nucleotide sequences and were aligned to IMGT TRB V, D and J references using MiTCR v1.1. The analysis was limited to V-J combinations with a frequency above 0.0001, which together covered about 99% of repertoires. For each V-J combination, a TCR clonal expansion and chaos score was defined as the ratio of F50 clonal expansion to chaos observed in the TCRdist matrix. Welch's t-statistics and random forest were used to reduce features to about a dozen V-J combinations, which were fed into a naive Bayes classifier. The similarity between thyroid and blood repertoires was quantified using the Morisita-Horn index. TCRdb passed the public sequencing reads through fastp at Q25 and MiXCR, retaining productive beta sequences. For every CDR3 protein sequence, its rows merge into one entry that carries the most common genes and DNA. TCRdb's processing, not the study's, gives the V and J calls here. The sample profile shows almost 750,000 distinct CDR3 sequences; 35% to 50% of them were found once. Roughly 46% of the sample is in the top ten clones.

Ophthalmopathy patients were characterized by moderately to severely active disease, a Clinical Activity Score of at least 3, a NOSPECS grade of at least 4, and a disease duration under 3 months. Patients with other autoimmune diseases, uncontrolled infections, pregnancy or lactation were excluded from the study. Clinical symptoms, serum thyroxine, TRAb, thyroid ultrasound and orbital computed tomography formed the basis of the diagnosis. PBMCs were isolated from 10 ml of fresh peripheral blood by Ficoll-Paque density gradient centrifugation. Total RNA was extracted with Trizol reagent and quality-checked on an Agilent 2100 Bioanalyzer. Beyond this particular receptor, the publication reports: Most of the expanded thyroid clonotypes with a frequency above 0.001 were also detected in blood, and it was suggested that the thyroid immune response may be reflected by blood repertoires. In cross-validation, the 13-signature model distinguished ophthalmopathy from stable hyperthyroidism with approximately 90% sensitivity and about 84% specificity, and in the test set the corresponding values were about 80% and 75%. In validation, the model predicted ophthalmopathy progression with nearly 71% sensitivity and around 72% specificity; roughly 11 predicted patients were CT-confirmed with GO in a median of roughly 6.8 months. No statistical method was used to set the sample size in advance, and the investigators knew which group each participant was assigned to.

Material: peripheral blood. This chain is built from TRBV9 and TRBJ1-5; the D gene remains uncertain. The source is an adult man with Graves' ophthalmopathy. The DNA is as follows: TGTGCCGTTAGGACCGATAATCAGCCCCAGCATTTT. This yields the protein CAVRTDNQPQHF.